The 2 T cell receptor beta chains in this list originate from one sample, sequenced in a study of blood T cell repertoires in COVID-19. The repertoire was sequenced with immunoSEQ multiplex PCR; TCRdb's copy has only in-frame clones and lacks some. The data hold 70,000 to 95,000 clones, with nearly 95% observed a single time. Source material: peripheral blood. These TCRs come from a human donor with active COVID-19. The donor label of this sample is uncertain.

The J gene is TRBJ2-3, the V gene TRBV28; 8 nucleotides agree with TRBD2. After removal of 2 bases from V and 8 bases from J, the junction contained 3 bases not matched to a gene. The CDR3 is made up of 13 amino acids. The germline CDR1 and CDR2 sequences are MDHEN and SYDVKM. As DNA, the CDR3 is TGTGCCAGCAGTTTAAGCGGGAGTGGTACGCAGTATTTT. This codes for CASSLSGSGTQYF.

Points on this clone: Other nucleotide sequences in the sample specify the same CDR3. The chain is built from TRBV29-1 and TRBJ2-6; D not resolved. This CDR3 region has 15 residues. V was trimmed by 5 bases and J by 0 bases, leaving 11 bases between them. Germline CDR1 and CDR2: SQVTM and ANQGSEA. The CDR3 region is CSVRGQTSGANVLTF. DNA of the CDR3: TGCAGCGTTCGCGGCCAGACCTCTGGGGCCAACGTCCTGACTTTC.